Shown below are 31 T cell receptor beta chains from a single sample sequenced in a study of T cells in Graves' hyperthyroidism and ophthalmopathy (dated by TCRdb to the late 2010s). The library was prepared using multiplex PCR. This sample was sequenced with an Illumina HiSeq 2000. TCR beta CDR3 regions were amplified from RNA transcripts. The first round of RT-PCR for the TCR CDR3 was performed with the HTBI primer set and the Qiagen OneStep RT-PCR kit. TCRdb reanalyzed the raw reads on its own, using fastp at Q25 for trimming and MiXCR for clone calling, and kept in-frame beta chains. Rows are unified per CDR3 protein, each entry keeping the most common DNA and genes. This sample has roughly 96,000 distinct CDR3 sequences in its table, and around 50% of those were observed once. The leading ten clones occupy 27% of the sample. The sequenced material came from blood. The receptors here all came from a woman between 40 and 55 years old with Graves' hyperthyroidism.

V and J are TRBV20-1 and TRBJ2-2; D remains ambiguous. V was clipped by 1 base and J by 0 bases, with 6 bases between them. CDR1 is DFQATT, CDR2 SNEGSKA, per germline (reference sequence). CDR3 size: 14 residues. The CDR3 spells CSARVRTNTGELFF. The CDR3 bases are TGCAGTGCTAGAGTAAGGACGAACACCGGGGAGCTGTTTTTT.

V is TRBV10-3 and J is TRBJ2-7; 10 bases align to TRBD1. This CDR3 comprises 15 residues. CDR1 and CDR2 from the germline V gene are ENHRY and SYGVKD. Unmatched junction bases numbered 15, after V lost 11 bases and J lost 5 bases. The CDR3 loop is CAASGVGTGDNEQYF. In DNA form, the CDR3 reads TGTGCCGCCAGTGGCGTTGGGACAGGGGACAACGAGCAGTACTTC.

This clonotype came up once. The CDR3 reads CASSGTGGIEQYF. The CDR3 nucleotides read TGCGCCAGCAGCGGGACAGGGGGCATCGAGCAGTACTTC. The gene calls are TRBV5-1 and TRBJ2-7; 12 bases align to TRBD1. The germline V gene encodes CDR1 SGHRS and CDR2 YFSETQ. Trimming at V came to 4 bases and at J to 6 bases, leaving 2 bases not matched to a gene. CDR3 size: 13 residues.

The chain recombines TRBV9 with TRBJ1-4; D unresolved. This CDR3 is built from 15 residues. Germline loops: CDR1 SGDLS, CDR2 YYNGEE. Trimming cost V 0 bases and J 8 bases, with 14 bases left between them. CDR3 sequence (DNA): TGTGCCAGCAGCGTAGGAGAAGCACTAGAAGAAAAACTGTTTTTT. Translated, it gives CASSVGEALEEKLFF.

Regarding this clonotype: A much larger clone lies one base from this, so it may be a read error. J is TRBJ2-6 and V is TRBV2; 8 bases map to TRBD1. The V gene end was trimmed by 6 bases and the J gene end by 1 base; junction bases not matched to a gene: 11. This CDR3 comprises 18 residues. Germline V gene lookup returns CDR1 SNHLY and CDR2 FYNNEI. The CDR3 spells CASRPKGQALSGANVLTF. CDR3 nucleotides: TGTGCCAGCAGACCCAAGGGACAGGCACTTTCTGGGGCCAACGTCCTGACTTTC.

The rearrangement links TRBV5-1 to TRBJ1-1, with TRBD1 as a possible D gene (5 bases). The CDR3 length is 14 residues. Germline V gene lookup returns CDR1 SGHRS and CDR2 YFSETQ. V dropped 3 bases and J dropped 3 bases, with 12 bases sitting between them. The CDR3 sequence: CASSWGRVDTEAFF. The CDR3 DNA reads as TGCGCCAGCAGCTGGGGCAGGGTTGACACTGAAGCTTTCTTT.

This clonotype came up a few times. The chain carries TRBV29-1 and TRBJ1-3; maybe TRBD1 (5 bases). This CDR3 has 13 amino acids. The V end was cut by 8 bases, the J end by 4 bases, with 15 bases between. Germline V lookup: CDR1 SQVTM, CDR2 ANQGSEA. CDR3 residues: CSSGGTAGNTIYF. CDR3 DNA sequence: TGCAGCTCGGGGGGGACGGCCGGAAACACCATATATTTT.

Details on this clonotype: An end of the junction does not agree with germline; a read error may underlie this. DNA of the CDR3: TGTGCCAGCTCACCTTTCCCAGGGGCGGCTGGGGATACTGAAGCTTTC. This sequence encodes CASSPFPGAAGDTEAF. This chain joins TRBV12-3 or TRBV12-4 and TRBJ2-6; tentative D call: TRBD1 (6 bases). The CDR3 runs to 16 residues.

This clonotype has a count of ten or more. This sequence joins TRBV19 and TRBJ2-7, with TRBD2 identical over 11 bases. V lost 6 bases to trimming and J lost 0 bases; unmatched junction nucleotides: 4. Germline V gene sequence: CDR1 LNHDA, CDR2 SQIVND (reference sequence). The CDR3 loop spans 15 amino acids. Here the CDR3 DNA reads TGTGCCAGTAGCCTACTAGCGGGAGACTCCTACGAGCAGTACTTC. The encoded protein is CASSLLAGDSYEQYF.

On this clonotype: A read error may account for a junction end that differs from germline. The chain combines TRBV29-1 with TRBJ2-6, with no clear D. CDR1 is SQVTM and CDR2 is ANQGSEA in the germline V gene. The CDR3 extends over 15 amino acids. Here the CDR3 DNA reads TGCAGCGTCGTCATGGTCCACTCTGGGACCAACGTCCTGACTTTC. Protein product: CSVVMVHSGTNVLTF.

The gene calls are TRBV9 and TRBJ1-2; possibly TRBD1 for D (6 bases). Between the trimmed V and J ends, which lost 0 bases and 2 bases, there was a span of 17 bases. Germline CDR1 and CDR2: SGDLS and YYNGEE. The CDR3 runs to 17 residues. Written as DNA, the CDR3 is TGTGCCAGCAGCGTAGACCCGTGGGGGGCCTACAACTATGGCTACACCTTC. This sequence encodes CASSVDPWGAYNYGYTF.

The CDR3 DNA follows: TGTGCCAGCAGCTCGACAGGGGGCGCAATGCTTGGCTACACCTTC. It yields the protein CASSSTGGAMLGYTF. The chain recombines TRBV7-3 with TRBJ1-2; the match to TRBD1 covers 10 bases. Trimming at V came to 4 bases and at J to 7 bases, leaving 9 bases not matched to a gene. Per the germline V gene, CDR1 is SGHTA and CDR2 is FQGTGA. CDR3 length equals 15 residues.

This clonotype has only a few counts. This chain links TRBV2 with TRBJ1-2; D is perhaps TRBD1 (5 bases). Germline V lookup: CDR1 SNHLY, CDR2 FYNNEI. CDR3 size: 12 residues. V dropped 7 bases and J dropped 8 bases, with 14 bases sitting between them. The CDR3 nucleotides read TGTGCCAGCACCCTCGACAGTAGGGGCTACACCTTC. Protein sequence: CASTLDSRGYTF.

This chain connects TRBV12-3 or TRBV12-4 to TRBJ2-5; 7 nucleotides match TRBD2. Unmatched junction bases numbered 6, after V lost 7 bases and J lost 4 bases. The CDR3 length is 13 residues. The CDR3 DNA is TGTGCCAGCAAAACGGGACTAATAGAGACCCAGTACTTC. Protein: CASKTGLIETQYF.

Many counts were recorded for this clonotype. V gene TRBV6-5 combines with J gene TRBJ2-7, with D unresolved. The V and J ends lost 5 bases and 3 bases respectively, with 11 bases between them. Germline values: CDR1 MNHEY, CDR2 SVGAGI. The CDR3 sequence is 13 residues long. CDR3: CASSVGPRYEQYF. The CDR3 region has the DNA TGTGCCAGCAGTGTCGGGCCCCGCTACGAGCAGTACTTC.

This clonotype was counted many times. The chain carries TRBV7-9 and TRBJ1-1; the match to TRBD1 covers 8 bases. The CDR3 is made up of 17 amino acids. After removal of 10 bases from V and 0 bases from J, the junction contained 16 bases not matched to a gene. In germline, CDR1 is SEHNR, CDR2 FQNEAQ (reference sequence). CDR3 residues: CANTGQDDILMNTEAFF. The CDR3 DNA follows: TGTGCCAACACGGGACAGGACGATATACTCATGAACACTGAAGCTTTCTTT.

The V and J genes are TRBV30 and TRBJ1-2; D remains ambiguous. Trimming left V 3 bases short and J 11 bases short, with 4 bases between. The CDR3 has 8 amino acids. Germline values: CDR1 GTSNPN, CDR2 SVGIG (reference sequence). The CDR3 region has the DNA TGTGCCTGGAGCGGGTACACCTTC. Translating gives CAWSGYTF.

The V call is TRBV15, the J call TRBJ1-2, with no clear D. V was cut by 0 bases and J by 8 bases, with 4 bases left in between. This CDR3 spans 11 amino acids. CDR1 is LNHNV, CDR2 YYDKDF, per germline (reference sequence). CDR3 residues: CATSRDSGYTF. The CDR3, as DNA: TGTGCCACCAGCAGAGATTCGGGCTACACCTTC.

This chain joins TRBV10-3 and TRBJ2-7; weak D call: TRBD2 (6 bases). This CDR3 has 16 residues. Trimming took 6 bases from V and 2 from J, leaving 20 bases between them. Germline values: CDR1 ENHRY, CDR2 SYGVKD. The CDR3 spells CAISSQERLGTYEQYF. DNA for the CDR3: TGTGCCATCAGCAGCCAAGAGAGACTAGGGACCTACGAGCAGTACTTC.

This clonotype was seen repeatedly, ten times or more. The chain employs TRBV7-9 and TRBJ1-1; D is uncertain. Germline CDR1 is SEHNR and CDR2 is FQNEAQ (reference sequence). CDR3 length equals 15 residues. Trimming cost V 6 bases and J 1 base, with 15 bases left between them. The CDR3 here is CASSRDTGKNTEAFF. CDR3 nucleotide sequence: TGTGCCAGCAGTAGAGACACCGGAAAGAACACTGAAGCTTTCTTT.

The chain joins TRBV2 to TRBJ2-5, with 12 nucleotides matching TRBD2. CDR3 length: 14 residues. J lost 6 bases, V lost 11 bases, and 10 bases had no gene match. CDR1 is SNHLY and CDR2 is FYNNEI in the germline V gene. CDR3 sequence reads: CASLAGGAKKTQYF. The CDR3 coding sequence is TGTGCCTCACTAGCGGGGGGAGCCAAGAAGACCCAGTACTTC.

This rearrangement joins TRBV20-1 to TRBJ2-7; 11 bases agree with TRBD2. Germline CDR1 is DFQATT and CDR2 is SNEGSKA (reference sequence). The CDR3 contains 14 residues. Trimming took 1 base from V and 3 from J; bases not matched to a gene: 2. CDR3 DNA: TGCAGTGCTAGAGGGGGACTAGCGGTCTACGAGCAGTACTTC. Its protein is CSARGGLAVYEQYF.

CDR3 coding DNA: TGTGCCAGCAGTGCTAGGCGACAGGCTAACTATGGCTACACCTTC. Protein sequence: CASSARRQANYGYTF. The rearrangement links TRBV25-1 to TRBJ1-2; a weak D match, TRBD1 (6 bases). CDR3 length equals 15 residues. V lost 4 bases and J 0 bases, leaving 12 bases between the germline ends. Germline V lookup: CDR1 MGHDK, CDR2 SYGVNS.

With respect to this clonotype: A much larger clone is a single base away; this may be a read error. The gene calls are TRBV20-1 and TRBJ1-1, with TRBD1 identical over 7 bases. The CDR3 sequence is 14 residues long. In germline, CDR1 is DFQATT, CDR2 SNEGSKA (reference sequence). The CDR3 nucleotides are TGCGGTGCTAGAGACGGAAGGGGGCCCCTAGAAGCTTTCTTT. It translates to CGARDGRGPLEAFF.

In its sample, this clonotype was seen many times. The chain combines TRBV5-4 with TRBJ1-3; D unclear. This CDR3 has 15 residues. V was pared by 4 bases and J by 0 bases, with 11 bases between. CDR1 and CDR2 from the germline V gene are SGHNT and YYREEE (reference sequence). The DNA of the CDR3 is TGTGCCAGCAGCCTCTCACGAGCCTCTGGAAACACCATATATTTT. Protein product: CASSLSRASGNTIYF.

The sample holds many counts of this clonotype. The chain is built from TRBV7-8 and TRBJ2-7; 12 nucleotides line up with TRBD2. The J segment lost 7 bases and the V segment lost 2 bases, leaving 6 bases of the junction unmatched. The V gene's germline CDR1 is SGHVS and CDR2 FQNEAQ. The CDR3 is made up of 15 amino acids. CDR3 region: CASSLILAGGKEQYF. For the CDR3, the DNA is TGTGCCAGCAGCTTAATACTAGCGGGAGGTAAAGAGCAGTACTTC.

This clonotype was seen at least ten times. This rearrangement joins TRBV9 to TRBJ1-2; 11 nucleotides match TRBD1. Per the germline V gene, CDR1 is SGDLS and CDR2 is YYNGEE. V lost 3 bases and J lost 8; bases outside the gene matches: 9. The CDR3 length is 15 residues. The CDR3 is CASSERTGGSSGYTF. The CDR3 coding sequence is TGTGCCAGCAGCGAACGGACAGGGGGCTCGTCAGGCTACACCTTC.

The sample holds many counts of this clonotype. The chain has TRBV2 and TRBJ2-5, with D perhaps TRBD2 (5 bases). Trimming pared 4 bases from V and 4 bases from J, leaving 10 bases between. The CDR3 extends over 13 amino acids. Germline V gives CDR1 SNHLY, CDR2 FYNNEI. Here the CDR3 reads CASSGRGTETQYF. Written as DNA, the CDR3 is TGTGCCAGCAGTGGACGGGGAACAGAGACCCAGTACTTC.

This clonotype is medium-sized. V and J are TRBV6-5 and TRBJ1-1; the D is unclear. Trimming pared 0 bases from V and 3 bases from J, leaving 8 bases between. The CDR3 loop spans 14 amino acids. CDR1 is MNHEY and CDR2 is SVGAGI in the germline V gene. CDR3 region: CASSYSGRYTEAFF. CDR3 DNA: TGTGCCAGCAGTTACTCGGGCAGATACACTGAAGCTTTCTTT.

The rearrangement uses TRBV20-1 and TRBJ1-5, with D possibly matching TRBD1 (5 bases). This CDR3 comprises 16 residues. Trimming took 5 bases from V and 0 from J, leaving 17 bases between them. Germline CDR1 reads DFQATT; CDR2 reads SNEGSKA (reference sequence). The DNA for the CDR3 is TGCAGTGCTCATCGGCAGGGTGTGTATAGCAATCAGCCCCAGCATTTT. Its translation is CSAHRQGVYSNQPQHF.

This clonotype was recorded at least ten times. V usage is TRBV7-9 and J usage is TRBJ1-2; 7 bases line up with TRBD1. The germline V gene has CDR1 SEHNR and CDR2 FQNEAQ (reference sequence). V lost 5 bases to trimming and J lost 6 bases; unmatched junction nucleotides: 12. The CDR3 has 15 amino acids. The CDR3: CASSLGDSPAHGYTF. The DNA of the CDR3 is TGTGCCAGCAGCCTAGGGGACAGTCCCGCCCATGGCTACACCTTC.